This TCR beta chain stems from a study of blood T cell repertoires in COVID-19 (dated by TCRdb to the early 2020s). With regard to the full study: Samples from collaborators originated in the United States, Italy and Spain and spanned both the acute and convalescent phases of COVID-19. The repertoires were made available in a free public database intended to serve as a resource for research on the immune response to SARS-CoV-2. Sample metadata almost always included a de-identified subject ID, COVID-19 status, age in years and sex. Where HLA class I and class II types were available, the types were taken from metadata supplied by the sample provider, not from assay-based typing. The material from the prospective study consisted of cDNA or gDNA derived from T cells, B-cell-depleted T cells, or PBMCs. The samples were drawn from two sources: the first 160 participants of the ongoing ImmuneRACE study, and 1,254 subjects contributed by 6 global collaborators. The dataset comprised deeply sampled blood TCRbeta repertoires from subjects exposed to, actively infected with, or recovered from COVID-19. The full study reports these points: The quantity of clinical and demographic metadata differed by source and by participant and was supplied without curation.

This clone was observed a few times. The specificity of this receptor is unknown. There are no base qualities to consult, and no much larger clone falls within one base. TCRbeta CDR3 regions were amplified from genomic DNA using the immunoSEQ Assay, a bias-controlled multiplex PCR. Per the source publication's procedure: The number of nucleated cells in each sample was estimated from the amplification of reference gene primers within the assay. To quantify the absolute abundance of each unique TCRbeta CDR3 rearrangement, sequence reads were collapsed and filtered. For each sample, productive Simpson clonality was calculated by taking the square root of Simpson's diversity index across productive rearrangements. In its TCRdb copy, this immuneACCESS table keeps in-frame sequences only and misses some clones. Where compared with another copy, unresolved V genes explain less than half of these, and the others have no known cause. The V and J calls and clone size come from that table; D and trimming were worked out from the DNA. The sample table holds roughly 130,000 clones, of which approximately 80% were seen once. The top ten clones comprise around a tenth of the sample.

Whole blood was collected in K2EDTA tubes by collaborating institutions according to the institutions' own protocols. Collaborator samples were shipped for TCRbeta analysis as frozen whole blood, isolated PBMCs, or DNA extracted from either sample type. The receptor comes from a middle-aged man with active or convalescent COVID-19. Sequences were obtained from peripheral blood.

CDR3 sequence: CASSEGQGAIYEQYF. The nucleotide sequence is TGTGCCAGCAGTGAAGGGCAGGGGGCTATCTACGAGCAGTACTTC. The chain couples TRBV2 to TRBJ2-7; 8 bases in the middle match TRBD1. The CDR3 goes from the cysteine to the phenylalanine over 15 residues. Only the CDR3 part of the read is kept: 45 bases, read in frame from the first base. Trimming accounts for 1 base at V and 3 bases at J, while the number of junction bases matched to no gene is 5. Based on the germline V gene, the CDR1 and CDR2 sequences are SNHLY and FYNNEI.